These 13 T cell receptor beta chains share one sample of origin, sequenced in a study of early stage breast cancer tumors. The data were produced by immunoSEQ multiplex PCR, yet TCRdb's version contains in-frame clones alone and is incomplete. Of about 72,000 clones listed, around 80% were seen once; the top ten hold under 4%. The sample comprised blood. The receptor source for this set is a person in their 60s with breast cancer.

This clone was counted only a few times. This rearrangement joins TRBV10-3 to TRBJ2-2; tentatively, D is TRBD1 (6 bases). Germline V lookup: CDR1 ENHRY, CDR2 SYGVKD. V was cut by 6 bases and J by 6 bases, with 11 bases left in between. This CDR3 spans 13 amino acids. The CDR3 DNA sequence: TGTGCCATCAGCAGGACAGAGGCCGGGGAGCTGTTTTTT. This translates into CAISRTEAGELFF.

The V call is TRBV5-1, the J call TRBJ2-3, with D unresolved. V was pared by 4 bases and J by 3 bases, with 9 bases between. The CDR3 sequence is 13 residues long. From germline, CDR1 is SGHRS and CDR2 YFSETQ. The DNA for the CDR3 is TGCGCCAGCAGCCCCCGCCCAACAGATACGCAGTATTTT. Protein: CASSPRPTDTQYF. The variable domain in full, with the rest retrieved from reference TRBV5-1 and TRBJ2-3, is KAGVTQTPRYLIKTRGQQVTLSCSPISGHRSVSWYQQTPGQGLQFLFEYFSETQRNKGNFPGRFSGRQFSNSRSEMNVSTLELGDSALYLCASSPRPTDTQYFGPGTRLTVL.

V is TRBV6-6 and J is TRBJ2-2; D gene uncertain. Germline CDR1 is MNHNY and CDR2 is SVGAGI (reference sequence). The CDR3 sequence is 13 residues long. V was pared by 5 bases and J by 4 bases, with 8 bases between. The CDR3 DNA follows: TGTGCCAGCAGTGACCCCGGCACCGGGGAGCTGTTTTTT. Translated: CASSDPGTGELFF.

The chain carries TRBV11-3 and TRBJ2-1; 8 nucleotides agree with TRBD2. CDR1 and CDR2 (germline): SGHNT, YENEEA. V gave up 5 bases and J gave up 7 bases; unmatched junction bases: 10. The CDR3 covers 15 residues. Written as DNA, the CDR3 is TGTGCCAGCAGCCGACGGGGGGGCACACTTAATGAGCAGTTCTTC. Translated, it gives CASSRRGGTLNEQFF.

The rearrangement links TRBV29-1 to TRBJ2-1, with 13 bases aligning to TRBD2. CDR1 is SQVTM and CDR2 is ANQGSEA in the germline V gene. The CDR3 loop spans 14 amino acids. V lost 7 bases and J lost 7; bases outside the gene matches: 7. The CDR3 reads CSAGLAGAGNEQFF. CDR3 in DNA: TGCAGCGCTGGACTAGCGGGGGCGGGGAATGAGCAGTTCTTC.

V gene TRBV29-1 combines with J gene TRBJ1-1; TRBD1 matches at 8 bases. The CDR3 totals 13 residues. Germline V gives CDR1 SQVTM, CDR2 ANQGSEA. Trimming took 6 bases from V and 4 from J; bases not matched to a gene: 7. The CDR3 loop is CSVSGGRGTEAFF. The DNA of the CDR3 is TGCAGCGTATCAGGGGGCAGGGGCACTGAAGCTTTCTTT.

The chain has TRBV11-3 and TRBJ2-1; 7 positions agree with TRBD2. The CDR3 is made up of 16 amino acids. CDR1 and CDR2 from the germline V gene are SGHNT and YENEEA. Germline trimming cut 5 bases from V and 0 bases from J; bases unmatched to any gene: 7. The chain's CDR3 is CASSPRAGISYNEQFF. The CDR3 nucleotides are TGTGCCAGCAGCCCGAGAGCGGGAATCTCCTACAATGAGCAGTTCTTC.

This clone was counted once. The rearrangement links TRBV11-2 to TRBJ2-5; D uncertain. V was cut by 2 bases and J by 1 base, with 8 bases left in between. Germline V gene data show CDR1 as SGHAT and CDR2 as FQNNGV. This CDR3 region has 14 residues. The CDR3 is CASSLRLSQETQYF. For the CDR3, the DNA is TGTGCCAGCAGCTTACGATTATCCCAAGAGACCCAGTACTTC.

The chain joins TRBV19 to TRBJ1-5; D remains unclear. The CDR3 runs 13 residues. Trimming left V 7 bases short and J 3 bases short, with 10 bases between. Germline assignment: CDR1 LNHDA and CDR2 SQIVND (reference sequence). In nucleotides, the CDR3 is TGTGCCAGTAATCTTGGGGTCAATCAGCCCCAGCATTTT. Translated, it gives CASNLGVNQPQHF.

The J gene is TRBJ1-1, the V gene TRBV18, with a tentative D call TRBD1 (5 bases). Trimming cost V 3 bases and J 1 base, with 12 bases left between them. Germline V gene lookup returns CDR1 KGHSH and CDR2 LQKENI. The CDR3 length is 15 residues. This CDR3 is CASSPAGGTNTEAFF. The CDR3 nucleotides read TGTGCCAGCTCACCCGCGGGCGGGACGAACACTGAAGCTTTCTTT.

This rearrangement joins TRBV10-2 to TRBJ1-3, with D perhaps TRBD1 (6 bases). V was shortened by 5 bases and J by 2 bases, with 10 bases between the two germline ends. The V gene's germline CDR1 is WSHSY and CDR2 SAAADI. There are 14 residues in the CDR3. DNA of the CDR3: TGCGCCAGCAGTTCCAGGGGTGCTGGAAACACCATATATTTT. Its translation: CASSSRGAGNTIYF.

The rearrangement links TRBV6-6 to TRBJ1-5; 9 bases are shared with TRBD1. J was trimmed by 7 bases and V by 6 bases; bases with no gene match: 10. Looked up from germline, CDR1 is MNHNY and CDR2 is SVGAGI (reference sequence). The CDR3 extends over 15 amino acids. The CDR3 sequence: CASRGHGQGSQPQHF. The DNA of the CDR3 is TGTGCCAGCAGAGGTCACGGACAGGGGAGCCAGCCCCAGCATTTT.

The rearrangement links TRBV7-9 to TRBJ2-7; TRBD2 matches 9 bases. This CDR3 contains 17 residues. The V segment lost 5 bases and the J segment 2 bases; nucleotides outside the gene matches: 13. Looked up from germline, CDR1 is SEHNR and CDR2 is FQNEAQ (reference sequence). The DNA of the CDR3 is TGTGCCAGCAGCAGCGGGGGGCAAGGCCTATATACCTACGAGCAGTACTTC. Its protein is CASSSGGQGLYTYEQYF.